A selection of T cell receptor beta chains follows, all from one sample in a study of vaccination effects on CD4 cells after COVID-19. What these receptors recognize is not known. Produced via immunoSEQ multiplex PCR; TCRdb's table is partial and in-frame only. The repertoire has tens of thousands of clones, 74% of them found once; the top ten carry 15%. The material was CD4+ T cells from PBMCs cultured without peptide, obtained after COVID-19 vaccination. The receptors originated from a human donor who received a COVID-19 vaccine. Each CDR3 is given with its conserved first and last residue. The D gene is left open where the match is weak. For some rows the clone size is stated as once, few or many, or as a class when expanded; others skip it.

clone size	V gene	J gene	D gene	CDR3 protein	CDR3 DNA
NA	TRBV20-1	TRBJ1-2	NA	CSASWQGSGYTF	TGCAGTGCTAGTTGGCAGGGTAGTGGCTACACCTTC
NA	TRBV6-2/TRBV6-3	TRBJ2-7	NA	CASSYSGRSSYEQYF	TGTGCCAGCAGTTACTCGGGACGGAGCTCCTACGAGCAGTACTTC
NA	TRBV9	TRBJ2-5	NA	CASSVAPAAEETQYF	TGTGCCAGCAGCGTAGCTCCGGCTGCAGAAGAGACCCAGTACTTC
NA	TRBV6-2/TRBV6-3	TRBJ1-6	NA	CASSFNRASPLHF	TGTGCCAGCAGTTTCAACAGGGCCTCACCCCTCCACTTT
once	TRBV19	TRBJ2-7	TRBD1	CASSISGQGVYEQYF	TGTGCCAGTAGTATATCGGGACAGGGCGTCTACGAGCAGTACTTC
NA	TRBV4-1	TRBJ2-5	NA	CASSRHDLYQETQYF	TGCGCCAGCAGCCGCCACGACCTGTACCAAGAGACCCAGTACTTC
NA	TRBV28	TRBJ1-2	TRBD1	CASSLVGSGTGLYGYTF	TGTGCCAGCAGTCTCGTAGGTAGCGGGACAGGGCTATATGGCTACACCTTC
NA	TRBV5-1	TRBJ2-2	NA	CASSLRAATTLASGELFF	TGCGCCAGCAGCTTACGGGCAGCTACAACTTTGGCCTCCGGGGAGCTGTTTTTT
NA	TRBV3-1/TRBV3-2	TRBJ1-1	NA	CASSSLGQNTEAFF	TGTGCCAGCAGTTCACTAGGGCAGAACACTGAAGCTTTCTTT
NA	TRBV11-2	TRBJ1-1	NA	CASSLDRRTEAFF	TGTGCCAGCAGCTTAGATCGTAGAACTGAAGCTTTCTTT
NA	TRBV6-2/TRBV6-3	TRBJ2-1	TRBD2	CASSYRGTSGDNEQFF	TGTGCCAGCAGTTACCGGGGGACTAGCGGGGACAATGAGCAGTTCTTC
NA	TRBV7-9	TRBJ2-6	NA	CASSQGSGANVLTF	TGTGCCAGCAGCCAGGGATCTGGGGCCAACGTCCTGACTTTC
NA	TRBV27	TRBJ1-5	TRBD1	CASSSLDRGHQPQHF	TGTGCCAGCAGTTCCTTGGACAGGGGGCACCAGCCCCAGCATTTT
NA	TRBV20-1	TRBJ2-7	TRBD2	CSASWGSGARGYEQYF	TGCAGTGCTAGTTGGGGTAGCGGGGCTAGGGGTTACGAGCAGTACTTC
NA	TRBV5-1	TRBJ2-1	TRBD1	CASSLGGTATNEQFF	TGCGCCAGCAGCTTGGGGGGGACAGCCACAAATGAGCAGTTCTTC
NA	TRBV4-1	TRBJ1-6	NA	CASSQEGGNSPLHF	TGCGCCAGCAGCCAAGAGGGGGGGAATTCACCCCTCCACTTT
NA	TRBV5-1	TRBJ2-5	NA	CASSVQETQYF	TGCGCCAGCAGCGTCCAAGAGACCCAGTACTTC
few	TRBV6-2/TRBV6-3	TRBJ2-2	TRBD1	CASSYPTGALWANTGELFF	TGTGCCAGCAGTTACCCCACAGGGGCCCTATGGGCGAACACCGGGGAGCTGTTTTTT
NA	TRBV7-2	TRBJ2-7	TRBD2	CASSLGGGYEQYF	TGTGCCAGCAGCTTAGGCGGGGGTTACGAGCAGTACTTC
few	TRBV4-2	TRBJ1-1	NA	CASSQETNTEAFF	TGTGCCAGCAGCCAGGAGACGAACACTGAAGCTTTCTTT
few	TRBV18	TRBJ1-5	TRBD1	CASSTTHRGGQPQHF	TGTGCCAGCTCCACCACGCACAGGGGAGGGCAGCCCCAGCATTTT
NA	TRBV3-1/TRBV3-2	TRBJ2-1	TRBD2	CASSHRLAADNEQFF	TGTGCCAGCAGCCATCGACTAGCGGCTGACAATGAGCAGTTCTTC
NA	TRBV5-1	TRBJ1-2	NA	CASSLSEDYGYTF	TGCGCCAGCAGCTTGTCAGAAGACTATGGCTACACCTTC
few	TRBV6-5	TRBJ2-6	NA	CASTFSGANVLTF	TGTGCCAGCACTTTCTCTGGGGCCAACGTCCTGACTTTC
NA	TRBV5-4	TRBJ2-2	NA	CASSLSTGELFF	TGTGCCAGCAGCTTGTCTACCGGGGAGCTGTTTTTT
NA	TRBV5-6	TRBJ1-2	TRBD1	CASSLALRGGYTF	TGTGCCAGCAGCTTGGCACTCAGGGGGGGCTACACCTTC
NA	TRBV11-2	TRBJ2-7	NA	CASSLSAVYEQYF	TGTGCCAGCAGCTTAAGCGCAGTGTACGAGCAGTACTTC
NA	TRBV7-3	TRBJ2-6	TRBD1	CASSETGTGGSGANVLTF	TGTGCCAGCAGCGAAACCGGGACAGGAGGCTCTGGGGCCAACGTCCTGACTTTC
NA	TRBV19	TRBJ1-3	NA	CASSPSGTRQSGNTIYF	TGTGCCAGTAGTCCTTCAGGGACCAGGCAGTCTGGAAACACCATATATTTT
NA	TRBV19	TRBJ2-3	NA	CASSIVRGDTQYF	TGTGCCAGTAGTATAGTGCGTGGAGATACGCAGTATTTT
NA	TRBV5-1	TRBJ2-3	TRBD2	CASSLSSGPLTDTQYF	TGCGCCAGCAGCTTGAGTAGCGGGCCACTCACAGATACGCAGTATTTT